The 10 T cell receptor beta chains listed next were all sequenced from one sample in a study of T cells after yellow fever vaccination. TCRdb re-analysed the 5' RACE reads in MiXCR, keeping a single row per CDR3 protein. Seen here are about 340,000 distinct CDR3 sequences, about 4% observed once, and the top ten hold roughly a quarter. The source was PBMCs, collected 5 days after the yellow fever booster vaccination. These receptors were collected from a man aged 18 to 29 who received the YFV17D yellow fever vaccine.

This sequence joins TRBV28 and TRBJ2-7; 8 bases align to TRBD1. The CDR3 extends over 15 amino acids. The ends lost 6 bases at V and 2 bases at J; junction bases unmatched: 9. Germline CDR1 is MDHEN and CDR2 is SYDVKM. CDR3 nucleotide sequence: TGTGCCAGCAGCACAGGGGGACTTATCCCCTACGAGCAGTACGTC. Amino acids: CASSTGGLIPYEQYV.

The table lists this clonotype with a few counts. The chain is built from TRBV10-3 and TRBJ2-7, with D uncertain. Germline assignment: CDR1 ENHRY and CDR2 SYGVKD. With 10 bases removed from V and 0 bases from J, the gap between germline ends came to 10 bases. This CDR3 is 12 amino acids long. CDR3 sequence: CATGRISYEQYF. In DNA form, the CDR3 reads TGTGCCACCGGACGGATCTCCTACGAGCAGTACTTC.

The chain has TRBV19 and TRBJ2-1; D gene unclear. Germline V CDR1 and CDR2: LNHDA, SQIVND (reference sequence). V was trimmed by 7 bases and J by 6 bases, leaving 13 bases between them. The CDR3 has 13 residues. The DNA of the CDR3 is TGTGCCAGTACAACCGGACGGAGCAATGAGCAGTTCTTC. It specifies CASTTGRSNEQFF. The variable domain in full, with the rest retrieved from reference TRBV19 and TRBJ2-1, is DGGITQSPKYLFRKEGQNVTLSCEQNLNHDAMYWYRQDPGQGLRLIYYSQIVNDFQKGDIAEGYSVSREKKESFPLTVTSAQKNPTAFYLCASTTGRSNEQFFGPGTRLTVL.

This clonotype was detected many times. The rearrangement joins TRBV4-3 to TRBJ2-1; TRBD2 agrees at 9 bases. The CDR3 loop spans 18 amino acids. J lost 3 bases, V lost 2 bases, and 11 bases had no gene match. Germline V gene lookup returns CDR1 LGHNA and CDR2 YSLEER. The CDR3 DNA follows: TGCGCCAGCAGCCAACTCCCCCGGGCAGCGGGGGGCTACAATGAGCAGTTCTTC. Translating it yields CASSQLPRAAGGYNEQFF.

The chain is built from TRBV7-3 and TRBJ1-3; D not resolved. V lost 2 bases and J 8 bases, leaving 10 bases between the germline ends. The CDR3 has 13 amino acids. CDR1 and CDR2 from the germline V gene are SGHTA and FQGTGA. The CDR3 loop is CASSLVDGDTIYF. In DNA form, the CDR3 reads TGTGCCAGCAGCTTAGTAGACGGGGACACCATATATTTT.

The chain recombines TRBV4-1 with TRBJ2-1; D unclear. Trimming took 4 bases from V and 5 from J, leaving 9 bases between them. The CDR3 extends over 13 amino acids. CDR1 and CDR2 (germline): MGHRA, YSYEKL. CDR3 nucleotides: TGCGCCAGCAGCCCGCCAGCAGACAATGAGCAGTTCTTC. This translates into CASSPPADNEQFF.

This clonotype showed up just a few times. This rearrangement joins TRBV6-2 or TRBV6-3 to TRBJ1-2, with 8 bases aligning to TRBD1. Germline lookup yields CDR1 MNHEY and CDR2 SVGEGT. The CDR3 loop spans 15 amino acids. After removal of 5 bases from V and 4 bases from J, the junction contained 9 bases not matched to a gene. The CDR3 sequence: CASSRSTGESYGYTF. DNA for the CDR3: TGTGCCAGCAGTCGATCGACAGGGGAAAGCTATGGCTACACCTTC.

The rearrangement links TRBV19 to TRBJ2-3; no definite D call. Germline V lookup: CDR1 LNHDA, CDR2 SQIVND (reference sequence). The V and J ends lost 1 base and 7 bases respectively, with 6 bases between them. This CDR3 has 12 residues. The CDR3 coding sequence is TGTGCCAGTAGTATAGGTCAACATACGCAGTATTTT. Translating it yields CASSIGQHTQYF.

This clonotype was seen at least ten times. V is TRBV5-1 and J is TRBJ2-5, with 11 bases aligning to TRBD2. Germline loops: CDR1 SGHRS, CDR2 YFSETQ. The V and J ends lost 0 bases and 4 bases, in that order; junction bases with no gene match: 5. CDR3 length: 16 residues. The CDR3: CASSLDSGGARETQYF. The CDR3 bases are TGCGCCAGCAGCTTGGATAGCGGGGGGGCCCGAGAGACCCAGTACTTC. Variable domain in full (rest from reference TRBV5-1 and TRBJ2-5): KAGVTQTPRYLIKTRGQQVTLSCSPISGHRSVSWYQQTPGQGLQFLFEYFSETQRNKGNFPGRFSGRQFSNSRSEMNVSTLELGDSALYLCASSLDSGGARETQYFGPGTRLLVL.

This clonotype was found a few times. This chain links TRBV5-1 with TRBJ2-5, with D perhaps TRBD1 (6 bases). V was clipped by 4 bases and J by 2 bases, with 15 bases between them. The CDR3 loop spans 15 amino acids. Germline V gene data show CDR1 as SGHRS and CDR2 as YFSETQ. CDR3 nucleotide sequence: TGCGCCAGCAGCCCCACCCCAGGGGAGCAAGAGACCCAGTACTTC. The encoded protein is CASSPTPGEQETQYF.